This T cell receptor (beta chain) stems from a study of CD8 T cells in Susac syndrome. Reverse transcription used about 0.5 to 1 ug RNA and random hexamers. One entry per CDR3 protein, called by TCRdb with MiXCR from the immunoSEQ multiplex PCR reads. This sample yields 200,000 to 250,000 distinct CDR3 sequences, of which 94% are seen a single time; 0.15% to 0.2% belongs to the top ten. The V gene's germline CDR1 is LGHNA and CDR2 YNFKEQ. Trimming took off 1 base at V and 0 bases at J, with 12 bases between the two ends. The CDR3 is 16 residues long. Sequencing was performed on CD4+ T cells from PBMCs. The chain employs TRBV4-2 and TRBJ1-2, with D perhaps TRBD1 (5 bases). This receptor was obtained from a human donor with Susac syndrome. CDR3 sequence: CASSQGAGPPNYGYTF. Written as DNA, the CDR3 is TGTGCCAGCAGCCAAGGGGCAGGGCCCCCTAACTATGGCTACACCTTC.